This note documents a single TCR beta chain sequence. The data were taken from a study of blood T cell repertoires in COVID-19. The CDR3 extends over 14 amino acids. Deletions cut 4 bases from V and 4 bases from J, with 14 bases between. Germline CDR1 is SGHRS and CDR2 is YFSETQ. Per the original methods: Amplification of reference gene primers provided the estimated nucleated cell counts. TCRdb keeps only in-frame clones here, not all; method: immunoSEQ multiplex PCR. The V and J calls and the clone size are those of that table, but D and trimming were determined from the DNA. This sample has under 150,000 clones, with 81% found just once.

The TCR sequence derives from a man aged 50 or older with acute or convalescent COVID-19. Sequencing used peripheral blood. The V and J genes are TRBV5-1 and TRBJ1-2; possible D gene TRBD1, 5 bases. In DNA form, the CDR3 reads TGCGCCAGCAGCCCCGGACAACTTCTCTATGGCTACACCTTC. Translation: CASSPGQLLYGYTF.